These 11 T cell receptor beta chains share one sample of origin, sequenced in a study of CD8+CD57+ T cells in acquired aplastic anemia. Genomic DNA constituted the template upon which TCR beta VDJ and CDR3 profiling was performed. TCRdb itself ran the reads through MiXCR, one entry per CDR3 protein. The sample carries hundreds of thousands of distinct CDR3 sequences, about half recorded once. Whoever was chosen for sequencing had shown CD8+CD57+ cell expansion by flow cytometry. The sequenced sample consisted of sorted CD4+, CD8+, or CD8+CD57+ T cells (not recorded which) from PBMCs. Receptor source: a human donor with aplastic anemia.

In its sample, this clonotype was seen once. Mismatch with germline at one junction end may stem from a read error. The rearrangement uses TRBV2 and TRBJ1-6; D call uncertain. This CDR3 has 11 amino acids. Germline CDR1 SNHLY, CDR2 FYNNEI. The CDR3 spells CASSVIRSMNF. DNA of the CDR3: TGTGCCAGCAGTGTCATACGGAGCATGAACTTT.

The chain combines TRBV18 with TRBJ1-2; TRBD1 matches 8 bases. Germline trimming cut 3 bases from V and 8 bases from J; bases unmatched to any gene: 5. CDR1 and CDR2 from the germline V gene are KGHSH and LQKENI. The CDR3 consists of 13 residues. The CDR3 DNA reads TGTGCCAGCTCACCCGACAGGGGTTGGGGCTACACCTTC. The encoded protein is CASSPDRGWGYTF.

At least ten counts were recorded for this clonotype. The CDR3 region is CASSLDRNYGYTF. As DNA, the CDR3 is TGTGCCAGCAGCTTGGACAGAAACTATGGCTACACCTTC. The chain employs TRBV5-5 and TRBJ1-2; D remains unclear. The V gene lost 0 bases and the J gene lost 2 bases, with 5 bases spanning the gap. CDR1 and CDR2 from the germline V gene are SGHKS and YYEKEE (reference sequence). The CDR3 sequence is 13 residues long.

CDR3: CATSDFRDYTF. In DNA form, the CDR3 reads TGTGCCACCAGTGATTTCCGGGACTACACCTTC. The rearrangement uses TRBV24-1 and TRBJ1-2; D unclear. From germline, CDR1 is KGHDR and CDR2 SFDVKD. Between the trimmed V and J ends, which lost 1 base and 10 bases, there was a span of 6 bases. The CDR3 sequence is 11 residues long.

The chain links TRBV7-9 to TRBJ1-2, with 10 bases identical to TRBD1. With V trimmed by 4 bases and J by 7 bases, 6 bases remained unmatched. CDR3 length: 14 residues. Germline V gene sequence: CDR1 SEHNR, CDR2 FQNEAQ (reference sequence). For the CDR3, the DNA is TGTGCCAGCAGCTCGTCCGGGACAGGGGTTGGCTACACCTTC. Translated, it gives CASSSSGTGVGYTF.

The sample holds a few counts of this clonotype. The V gene is TRBV30, the J gene TRBJ1-1; D unresolved. V lost 1 base, J lost 4 bases, and 7 bases lay in between. The CDR3 runs 12 residues. Germline CDR1 GTSNPN, CDR2 SVGIG (reference sequence). CDR3 coding DNA: TGTGCCTGGAGTGGAGAGTTCACTGAAGCTTTCTTT. This codes for CAWSGEFTEAFF.

A word on this clonotype: Germline is not matched at one junction end, which may reflect a read error. This chain connects TRBV20-1 to TRBJ2-1, with a possible D match to TRBD2 (6 bases). The CDR3 sequence is 14 residues long. Germline V gene sequence: CDR1 DFQATT, CDR2 SNEGSKA (reference sequence). This CDR3 is CSARAGEAYNEQCF. As DNA, the CDR3 is TGCAGTGCTAGAGCGGGGGAGGCCTACAATGAGCAGTGCTTC.

This clonotype was seen only once. The chain has TRBV10-3 and TRBJ2-2; no definite D call. V was clipped by 4 bases and J by 0 bases, with 6 bases between them. This CDR3 region has 14 residues. Germline CDR1 is ENHRY and CDR2 is SYGVKD. CDR3 nucleotide sequence: TGTGCCATCAGTGCTTCCGCGAACACCGGGGAGCTGTTTTTT. The encoded protein is CAISASANTGELFF.

Regarding this clonotype: A much larger clone differs by one base, so this may be a read error. Likely a read error: the CDR3 ends without its conserved phenylalanine or tryptophan. This chain connects TRBV5-1 to TRBJ2-2; D is undetermined. The CDR3 is 14 amino acids. V dropped 3 bases and J dropped 6 bases, with 12 bases sitting between them. Germline lookup yields CDR1 SGHRS and CDR2 YFSETQ. CDR3 DNA: TGCGCCAGCAGCTCGAGTACCGGCCCCGGGGAGCTGTTTCTT. The encoded protein is CASSSSTGPGELFL.

This clonotype was detected many times. The rearrangement joins TRBV7-2 to TRBJ2-1; D is uncertain. Trimming removed 3 bases from V and 3 bases from J, with 12 bases in between. The CDR3 has 15 amino acids. Germline values: CDR1 SGHTA, CDR2 FQGNSA. CDR3 region: CASSFPRGGYNEQFF. CDR3 DNA: TGTGCCAGCAGCTTCCCCCGCGGTGGCTACAATGAGCAGTTCTTC.

There are a few counts of this clonotype. Being one base from a much bigger clone, this may be a read error. The chain couples TRBV5-1 to TRBJ2-3; D gene unclear. This CDR3 region has 13 residues. Germline V gene sequence: CDR1 SGHRS, CDR2 YFSETQ. This CDR3 reads CAGSLAVQDTQYF. The CDR3 DNA reads as TGCGCCGGCAGCTTGGCCGTTCAAGATACGCAGTATTTT.